These T cell receptor beta chains were read from a single sample in a study of PD-L1 blockade in urothelial cancer. Using immunoSEQ multiplex PCR, the repertoire was profiled, and TCRdb retains in-frame clones only, with some absent. The sample consists of around 130,000 clones, approximately 84% of them appearing once. Sequenced here: PBMCs, sampled around atezolizumab (anti-PD-L1) treatment. These receptors were collected from a middle-aged man with urothelial cancer. Each CDR3 is given with its conserved first and last residue. The D gene is left open where the match is weak. Clone size is stated in some rows and not others, as once, few, many or a class when expanded.

clone_size	v_call	j_call	d_call	cdr3_nt	cdr3_aa
-	TRBV6-5	TRBJ2-1	-	TGTGCCGGAGCTCCTAGCATGCATGAGCAGTTCTTC	CAGAPSMHEQFF
-	TRBV30	TRBJ1-5	-	TGTGCCTGGGATGCGGGGGGGGCACAGCCCCAGCATTTT	CAWDAGGAQPQHF
-	TRBV13	TRBJ1-5	-	TGTGCCAGCGGTCGGGGTATAGGTCAGCCCCAGCATTTT	CASGRGIGQPQHF
-	TRBV30	TRBJ2-4	-	TGTGCCTGGAGTTCCCGAGGGACTCTGCAAAACATTCAGTACTTC	CAWSSRGTLQNIQYF
-	TRBV30	TRBJ2-7	TRBD2	TGTGCCTGGAGTGGTCCTAGCGGGAGGGCGGGGTACTTC	CAWSGPSGRAGYF
-	TRBV29-1	TRBJ2-1	TRBD2	TGCAGCGTTGAGGCGGGAGTGAGTGTGTGGAGGAATGAGCAGTTCTTC	CSVEAGVSVWRNEQFF
-	TRBV5-4	TRBJ2-1	-	TGTGCCAGCAGCTTGGAATCCTCCCGGAGGCATGAGCAGTTCTTC	CASSLESSRRHEQFF
few	TRBV29-1	TRBJ2-3	-	TGCAGCGTTGTAGCGGCTTCTAGCACAGATACGCAGTATTTT	CSVVAASSTDTQYF
-	TRBV7-6	TRBJ1-4	-	TGTGCCAGCAGCGTGGGGCTTTATGAAAAACTGTTTTTT	CASSVGLYEKLFF
-	TRBV25-1	TRBJ2-5	TRBD2	TGTGCCAGCAGTGAAGGGCAACTAGCGGGAGACCATGAGACCCAGTACTTC	CASSEGQLAGDHETQYF
-	TRBV4-2	TRBJ2-7	-	TGTGCCAGCAGCCAAGCGGAGGGAACTGGGTACGAGCAGTACTTC	CASSQAEGTGYEQYF
-	TRBV15	TRBJ1-3	-	TGTGCCACCAGCAGAGACAGGGGCACCGGAAACACCATATATTTT	CATSRDRGTGNTIYF
-	TRBV10-3	TRBJ2-2	-	TGTGCCATCAGTGCTAAGTGGTCCCTAGGGGAGCTGTTTTTT	CAISAKWSLGELFF
-	TRBV2	TRBJ1-5	TRBD1	TGTGCCAGCAGTCTGGGACAGGGTTATCAGCCCCAGCATTTT	CASSLGQGYQPQHF
-	TRBV6-6	TRBJ2-7	TRBD2	TGTGCCAGTCGATCGGGGGGAAGATCGACTTACGAGCAGTACTTC	CASRSGGRSTYEQYF
-	TRBV7-6	TRBJ1-2	-	TGTGCCAGCAGCCAAGGCCCAGGGGCCCACTATGGCTACACCTTC	CASSQGPGAHYGYTF
once	TRBV14	TRBJ2-7	-	TGTGCCAGCAGCCAAGGTTTCGCGGCCTACGAGCAGTACTTC	CASSQGFAAYEQYF
-	TRBV19	TRBJ2-4	TRBD1	TGTGCCAGTAGGGGAGACAGGGGTTCCGAAAACATTCAGTACTTC	CASRGDRGSENIQYF
-	TRBV28	TRBJ1-5	-	TGTGCCAGCAGTTTATCACAGTTCAATCAGCCCCAGCATTTT	CASSLSQFNQPQHF
-	TRBV9	TRBJ2-1	TRBD2	TGTGCCAGCAGCGTAGTAGCGGGAGTGAATGAGCAGTTCTTC	CASSVVAGVNEQFF
-	TRBV9	TRBJ2-2	TRBD2	TGTGCCAGCAGCGTCTTAGCGGGAGTGAACACCGGGGAGCTGTTTTTT	CASSVLAGVNTGELFF
-	TRBV7-6	TRBJ2-5	TRBD2	TGTGCCAGCAGCTTACTCCGGGGGGGCGGACGCGTGATCCAAGAGACCCAGTACTTC	CASSLLRGGGRVIQETQYF
-	TRBV18	TRBJ1-1	TRBD1	TGTGCCAGCTCACCACGAGTCGAGGGGGCGGGCACTGAAGCTTTCTTT	CASSPRVEGAGTEAFF
-	TRBV7-7	TRBJ2-1	TRBD2	TGTGCTAGCAGCACTAGCGGGAGCTCCTACAATGAGCAGTTCTTC	CASSTSGSSYNEQFF
-	TRBV7-7	TRBJ2-5	TRBD1	TGTGCTAGCAGCTCCCAATCAGGACAGGGAGGACAAGAGACCCAGTACTTC	CASSSQSGQGGQETQYF
few	TRBV5-1	TRBJ1-5	-	TGCGCCAGCAGCGGGGGCCCCAATCAGCCCCAGCATTTT	CASSGGPNQPQHF
-	TRBV4-2	TRBJ1-1	TRBD1	TGTGCCAGCAGCCACAACCCGGGACAGGGGCTCCCCGAAGCTTTCTTT	CASSHNPGQGLPEAFF
-	TRBV19	TRBJ2-1	-	TGTGCCAGTAGTATAGTCCCAGGGAATGAGCAGTTCTTC	CASSIVPGNEQFF